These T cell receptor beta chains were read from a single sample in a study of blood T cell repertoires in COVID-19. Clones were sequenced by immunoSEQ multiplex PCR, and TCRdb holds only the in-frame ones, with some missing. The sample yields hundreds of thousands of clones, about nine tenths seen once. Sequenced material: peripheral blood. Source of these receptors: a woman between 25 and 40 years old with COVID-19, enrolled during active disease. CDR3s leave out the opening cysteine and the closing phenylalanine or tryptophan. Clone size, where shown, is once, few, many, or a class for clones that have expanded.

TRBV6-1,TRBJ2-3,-,ASSESVSGGADTQY
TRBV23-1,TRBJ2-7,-,ASSHSIGVGASYEQY
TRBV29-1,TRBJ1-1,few,SGDSTEAF
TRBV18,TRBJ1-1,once,ASSPLDRGHTEAF
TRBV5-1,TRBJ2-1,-,ASSLLTALSSYNEQF
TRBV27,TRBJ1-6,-,ASSLKNRDSQGGVNSPLH
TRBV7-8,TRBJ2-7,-,ASSFPDRGEVYEQY
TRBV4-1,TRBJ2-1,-,ASSHVAGHYNEQF
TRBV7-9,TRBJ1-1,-,ASSSTYRGYTEAF
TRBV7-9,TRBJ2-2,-,ASSSVFQTGGRNTGELF
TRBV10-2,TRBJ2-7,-,ASSGGAYEQY
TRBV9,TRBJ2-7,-,ASSVGSGDPYYEQY
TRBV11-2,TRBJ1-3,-,ASSLIYSTSGNTIY
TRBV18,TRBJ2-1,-,ASSPVAAALGYEQF
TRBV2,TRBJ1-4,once,ASRSGVNEKLF
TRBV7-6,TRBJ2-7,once,ASSLPDRGYEQY
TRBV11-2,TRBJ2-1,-,ASSFIARRTYNEQF
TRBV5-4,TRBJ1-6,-,ASSLRTAPNSPLH
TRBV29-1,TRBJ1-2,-,SVEDDTFYGYT
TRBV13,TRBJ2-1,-,ASSSSPGLAGGQSSYNEQF
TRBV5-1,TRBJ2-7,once,ASSEGQGGYEQY
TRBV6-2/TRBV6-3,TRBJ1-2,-,ASSYPTAGGYGYT
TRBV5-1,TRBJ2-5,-,ASSPGGTYIGETQY
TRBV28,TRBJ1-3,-,ASSLFGTGSGNTIY
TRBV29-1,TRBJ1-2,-,SGLTGDGGYT
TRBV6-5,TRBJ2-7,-,AGDSTYEQY
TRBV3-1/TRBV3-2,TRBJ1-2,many,ASSQLQGATNYGYT